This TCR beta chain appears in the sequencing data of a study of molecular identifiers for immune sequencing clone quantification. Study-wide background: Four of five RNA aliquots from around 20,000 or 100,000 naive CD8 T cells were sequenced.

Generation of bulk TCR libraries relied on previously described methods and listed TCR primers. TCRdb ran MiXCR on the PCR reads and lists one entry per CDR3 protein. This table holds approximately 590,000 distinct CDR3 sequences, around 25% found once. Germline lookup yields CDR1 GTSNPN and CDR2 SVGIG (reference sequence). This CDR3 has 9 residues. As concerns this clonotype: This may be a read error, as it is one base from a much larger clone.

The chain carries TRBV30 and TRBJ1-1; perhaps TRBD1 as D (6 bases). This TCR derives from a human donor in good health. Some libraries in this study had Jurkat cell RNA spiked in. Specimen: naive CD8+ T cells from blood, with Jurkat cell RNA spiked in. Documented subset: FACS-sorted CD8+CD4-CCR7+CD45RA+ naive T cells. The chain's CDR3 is CAWGPQGPF. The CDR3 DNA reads TGTGCCTGGGGTCCACAGGGCCCCTTT.